The clone carrying this T cell receptor (beta chain) showed up many times. Amplification of TCR beta CDR3 regions used RNA transcripts. An opening RT-PCR round employed HTBI primers and preceded a second-round multiplex PCR. TCRdb processed the multiplex PCR reads anew with MiXCR; each CDR3 protein has one entry. The table has approximately 480,000 distinct CDR3 sequences, about 15% seen once. The data were taken from a study of Graves' ophthalmopathy and Graves' hyperthyroidism. In this cohort, patients with other autoimmune diseases, uncontrolled infections, pregnancy or lactation were excluded. CDR1 is MNHEY and CDR2 is SVGAGI in the germline V gene. This CDR3 has 12 amino acids. Trimming shortened V by 8 bases and J by 7 bases, and 14 bases separated the two germline ends.

The chain recombines TRBV6-5 with TRBJ1-1; D gene unclear. Sequenced sample: blood. The source of this sequence is a woman in her twenties or thirties with Graves' ophthalmopathy. The chain's CDR3 is CASLIRVDEAFF. The CDR3 DNA sequence: TGTGCCAGCCTGATACGCGTGGATGAAGCTTTCTTT.